This TCR beta chain was recorded in a study of blood T cell repertoires in COVID-19. About the study: Acute and convalescent COVID-19 specimens originated in the United States, Italy and Spain.

Some clones are missing from TCRdb's copy, which holds only in-frame ones; the method was immunoSEQ multiplex PCR. The sample lists approximately 140,000 clones; around 81% were seen once. In this sample, this clone turned up once. V gave up 6 bases and J gave up 6 bases; unmatched junction bases: 8. Germline V gene sequence: CDR1 MNHEY, CDR2 SVGAGI. The CDR3 contains 15 residues. The source of this sequence is a human donor in a cohort sampled during active COVID-19. J is TRBJ2-1 and V is TRBV6-5; 10 nucleotides align to TRBD1. Material: peripheral blood. CDR3 amino acids: CASRKGQGGVNEQFF. The CDR3 DNA follows: TGTGCCAGCAGAAAAGGACAGGGGGGGGTCAATGAGCAGTTCTTC.